The T cell receptor beta chain described here comes from a study of technical replicates of blood from a few donors. The CDR3 is made up of 11 amino acids. Trimming shortened V by 3 bases and J by 3 bases, and 6 bases separated the two germline ends. CDR1 is DFQATT, CDR2 SNEGSKA, per germline (reference sequence). The assay was immunoSEQ multiplex PCR, and TCRdb's table has in-frame clones only and misses some. The sample has around 69,000 clones, 95% to 97% seen once. The material sequenced was T cells isolated from PBMCs. V and J are TRBV20-1 and TRBJ2-7; D gene uncertain. The source is a human donor in good health. The CDR3 is CSASKFYEQYF. The CDR3 coding sequence is TGCAGTGCTAGTAAATTCTACGAGCAGTACTTC.